The clone carrying this TCR beta chain was seen repeatedly, ten times or more. This CDR3 is 16 amino acids long. Germline CDR1 is MNHEY and CDR2 is SVGAGI. Trimming at V came to 2 bases and at J to 4 bases, leaving 8 bases not matched to a gene. Per the original methods: Amplification of reference gene primers provided the estimated nucleated cell counts. The method was immunoSEQ multiplex PCR; TCRdb's version includes in-frame clones alone and lacks a portion of them. V and J calls plus clone size are reproduced from that table; the DNA served to infer D and trimming. Among over 100,000 clones listed, 75% to 90% were seen once. These data are taken from a study of blood T cell repertoires in COVID-19. Across the whole study: Acute and convalescent COVID-19 specimens originated in the United States, Italy and Spain. From T cells, B-cell-depleted T cells, or PBMCs came the material, which was cDNA or gDNA.

The receptor comes from a woman aged 60-70 years with acute or convalescent COVID-19. The rearrangement uses TRBV6-5 and TRBJ2-7; 10 bases line up with TRBD2. Sequencing used peripheral blood. Written as DNA, the CDR3 is TGTGCCAGCAGTTACGGCTCGGGACTAGCGCATTACGAGCAGTACTTC. Protein: CASSYGSGLAHYEQYF.